This T cell receptor beta chain was sequenced in a study of blood T cell repertoires in COVID-19. This CDR3 region has 14 residues. V shed 3 bases and J shed 4 bases, with 10 bases lying between them. Germline V gene sequence: CDR1 MNHEY, CDR2 SMNVEV (reference sequence). Assay used: immunoSEQ multiplex PCR; TCRdb lists only in-frame clones, some missing. The sample contains tens of thousands of clones, 90% of which appear only once. The receptor's source is a man aged 70-80 years with acute or convalescent COVID-19. The sample was peripheral blood. The gene calls are TRBV27 and TRBJ2-1; D remains ambiguous. The CDR3 DNA reads as TGTGCCAGCAGTTTGGCTGGGCCATACAATGAGCAGTTCTTC. Amino acids: CASSLAGPYNEQFF.